A single sample is the source of the 10 T cell receptor beta chains below, sequenced in a study of blood T cell repertoires in COVID-19. The method was immunoSEQ multiplex PCR; TCRdb's version includes in-frame clones alone and lacks a portion of them. The sample consists of 94,000 or so clones, more than 75% of them appearing once. The sequencing sample was made of peripheral blood. These receptor sequences come from a woman of 80 years or more with active COVID-19.

The chain uses TRBV28 and TRBJ1-1; TRBD1 is a possible D gene (6 bases). V was shortened by 6 bases and J by 1 base, with 18 bases between the two germline ends. Germline assignment: CDR1 MDHEN and CDR2 SYDVKM. This CDR3 is 16 amino acids long. As DNA, the CDR3 is TGTGCCAGCAGACTTCAGGGGCCCGGCGAGAACACTGAAGCTTTCTTT. Encoded protein: CASRLQGPGENTEAFF. The full variable domain, rest sourced from reference TRBV28 and TRBJ1-1, is DVKVTQSSRYLVKRTGEKVFLECVQDMDHENMFWYRQDPGLGLRLIYFSYDVKMKEKGDIPEGYSVSREKKERFSLILESASTNQTSMYLCASRLQGPGENTEAFFGQGTRLTVV.

V is TRBV21-1 and J is TRBJ2-3; no DNA check was done on the table's D call, TRBD2. TRBV21-1 is recorded as a pseudogene. This CDR3 is built from 18 residues. The CDR3 DNA sequence: TGTGCCAGCAGCATAAGAACAAGACTAGCGGGGGGTAGGGATACGCAGTATTTT. Amino acid sequence: CASSIRTRLAGGRDTQYF.

The CDR3 here is CASSFRDEQYF. CDR3 bases: TGTGCCAGCAGTTTCAGGGACGAGCAGTACTTC. The V gene is TRBV28, the J gene TRBJ2-7; a weak D match, TRBD1 (5 bases). This CDR3 region has 11 residues. V lost 3 bases and J 5 bases, leaving 5 bases between the germline ends. From germline, CDR1 is MDHEN and CDR2 SYDVKM.

This chain joins TRBV15 and TRBJ1-5; 9 bases are shared with TRBD1. Per germline, CDR1 LNHNV and CDR2 YYDKDF (reference sequence). The CDR3 is made up of 15 amino acids. V shed 3 bases, J shed 4 bases, and the junction held 4 bases outside the gene matches. As DNA, the CDR3 is TGTGCCACCAGCAGCGAGGACAGGGGAAATCAGCCCCAGCATTTT. Translating gives CATSSEDRGNQPQHF.

V gene TRBV9 combines with J gene TRBJ2-1, with 10 bases that match TRBD2. CDR3 length equals 15 residues. Germline V lookup: CDR1 SGDLS, CDR2 YYNGEE. Germline trimming cut 1 base from V and 3 bases from J; bases unmatched to any gene: 1. CDR3 DNA: TGTGCCAGCAGCGTACGGACTAGCGGCTACAATGAGCAGTTCTTC. It encodes CASSVRTSGYNEQFF. Full variable domain (outside the CDR3, taken from reference TRBV9 and TRBJ2-1): DSGVTQTPKHLITATGQRVTLRCSPRSGDLSVYWYQQSLDQGLQFLIQYYNGEERAKGNILERFSAQQFPDLHSELNLSSLELGDSALYFCASSVRTSGYNEQFFGPGTRLTVL.

This chain connects TRBV10-3 to TRBJ1-5; 7 bases agree with TRBD1. The germline CDR1 and CDR2 sequences are ENHRY and SYGVKD. The ends lost 8 bases at V and 4 bases at J; junction bases unmatched: 5. CDR3 length: 13 residues. CDR3 bases: TGTGCCATCGGGGACAGCATTAATCAGCCCCAGCATTTT. Translation: CAIGDSINQPQHF.

The V call is TRBV7-3, the J call TRBJ2-5; 9 nucleotides line up with TRBD2. V shed 5 bases and J 3 bases; nucleotides not matched to a gene: 7. CDR1 SGHTA and CDR2 FQGTGA come from the germline V gene. The CDR3 is made up of 15 amino acids. CDR3 in DNA: TGTGCCAGCAGCCCCCAGACTAGCGGAAAAGAGACCCAGTACTTC. Amino acid sequence: CASSPQTSGKETQYF.

The chain is built from TRBV25-1 and TRBJ2-7, with D unresolved. The V end was cut by 4 bases, the J end by 1 base, with 2 bases between. Germline-derived CDR1 and CDR2 are MGHDK and SYGVNS. This CDR3 has 11 residues. The CDR3 reads CASSVSYEQYF. The CDR3 DNA reads TGTGCCAGCAGTGTATCCTACGAGCAGTACTTC.

The rearrangement joins TRBV15 to TRBJ2-1, with TRBD1 as a possible D gene (5 bases). Germline lookup yields CDR1 LNHNV and CDR2 YYDKDF (reference sequence). CDR3 length: 12 amino acids. Deletions cut 0 bases from V and 9 bases from J, with 6 bases between. CDR3 sequence: CATSRDQGEQFF. The DNA for the CDR3 is TGTGCCACCAGCAGAGATCAGGGTGAGCAGTTCTTC.

This chain links TRBV2 with TRBJ2-3, with TRBD2 matching over 7 bases. J lost 0 bases, V lost 6 bases, and 6 bases had no gene match. The CDR3 sequence is 15 residues long. Germline loops: CDR1 SNHLY, CDR2 FYNNEI. This chain's CDR3 is CASSRLAGSTDTQYF. DNA for the CDR3: TGTGCCAGCAGCCGACTAGCAGGTAGCACAGATACGCAGTATTTT.